The rows below give T cell receptor beta chains drawn from one sample of a study of CD8 T cells in ankylosing spondylitis. TCRdb redid the calling of the 5' RACE reads with MiXCR, one entry per CDR3 protein. The data hold hundreds of thousands of distinct CDR3 sequences, with over 9.5% observed a single time. The specimen sequenced was blood, either unsorted or a sorted T cell fraction (not recorded which). These receptors originate from a male donor with ankylosing spondylitis. Each CDR3 is given with its conserved first and last residue. D genes are given only for firm matches. Clone sizes are given selectively: once, few, many, or a class where the clone is expanded.

cdr3_nt cdr3_aa clone_size j_call v_call d_call
TGTGCCAGCAGCCCCGATCGGGCGGGACGGTCACCCCTCCACTTT CASSPDRAGRSPLHF . TRBJ1-6 TRBV11-3 .
TGTGCCAGCAGCTTAGGGGGGAGTTCACCCCTCCACTTT CASSLGGSSPLHF many TRBJ1-6 TRBV7-9 .
TGCGCCAGCAGTGAATTTGGGACAGGGAAGAGGCAGCCCCAGCATTTT CASSEFGTGKRQPQHF . TRBJ1-5 TRBV10-2 TRBD1
TGTGCCACCAGCAGAGATCTGACAGGGGGAATCTCTGGAAACACCATATATTTT CATSRDLTGGISGNTIYF few TRBJ1-3 TRBV15 TRBD1
TGCGCCAGCAGCCAACTAGCGGGATCCACCGGGGAGCTGTTTTTT CASSQLAGSTGELFF . TRBJ2-2 TRBV5-1 TRBD2
TGTGCCAGCAGCTTCTCCGGGACAGCTAATTCACCCCTCCACTTT CASSFSGTANSPLHF . TRBJ1-6 TRBV7-8 TRBD1
TGTGCCAGCAGCCCCAGGACTAGCGGGAGTGGTGATACGCAGTATTTT CASSPRTSGSGDTQYF . TRBJ2-3 TRBV3-1 TRBD2
TGTGCCAGCAGTTTATTCGGACAGCAGTGCATTCAGTACTTC CASSLFGQQCIQYF . TRBJ2-4 TRBV28 .
TGTGCCAGCAGCTTCTCAGGCCCCAATCAGCCCCAGCATTTT CASSFSGPNQPQHF many TRBJ1-5 TRBV7-2 .
TGCAGCGTTGAAGTTGGGCATGAGCAGTTCTTC CSVEVGHEQFF many TRBJ2-1 TRBV29-1 .
TGTGCCAGCAGCTCATCGGACAGGGGAAGCAATCAGCCCCAGCATTTT CASSSSDRGSNQPQHF . TRBJ1-5 TRBV12-3/TRBV12-4 TRBD1
TGTGCCAGCAGTTTGGCAGGGAGCTCCTACGAGCAGTACTTC CASSLAGSSYEQYF many TRBJ2-7 TRBV12-3/TRBV12-4 .
TGTGCCACCAGTGTCCCCGATAAGGCCGGGGAGCTGTTTTTT CATSVPDKAGELFF few TRBJ2-2 TRBV24-1 .
TGTGCCAGCACCCCGGGACTAACCAACACCGGGGAGCTGTTTTTT CASTPGLTNTGELFF few TRBJ2-2 TRBV7-9 TRBD2
TGTGCCAGCAGTTTAGGCGGTGCACTCAATGAGCAGTTCTTC CASSLGGALNEQFF . TRBJ2-1 TRBV28 .
TGTGCCAGCAGCGCCGAACCGGGACCTGGTCCAATGAACACTGAAGCTTTCTTT CASSAEPGPGPMNTEAFF . TRBJ1-1 TRBV13 .
TGTGCCAGCACTCACTACGGACTCGGGTCCTACAATGAGCAGTTCTTC CASTHYGLGSYNEQFF many TRBJ2-1 TRBV11-2 .
TGTGCCACCAGTGACCCGGGTGGCGGGACAGGGGGAGGCGAGACCCAGTACTTC CATSDPGGGTGGGETQYF . TRBJ2-5 TRBV24-1 TRBD1
TGTGCCAGCAGCTTTGTGGTGAGCACAGATACGCAGTATTTT CASSFVVSTDTQYF . TRBJ2-3 TRBV5-5 .
TGTGCCACCAGAGGTTACCAACTCCCCACAGATACGCAGTATTTT CATRGYQLPTDTQYF . TRBJ2-3 TRBV15 .
TGTGCCAGCAGTGTTACAGGACAGGGGGGCTACACCTTC CASSVTGQGGYTF few TRBJ1-2 TRBV25-1 TRBD1
TGTGCCAGCAGTGTCGAGAGCTCTGGAAACACCATATATTTT CASSVESSGNTIYF few TRBJ1-3 TRBV6-1 .
TGCAGCGCCATGACAGGGGGCGATGCTGGCTACACCTTC CSAMTGGDAGYTF . TRBJ1-2 TRBV29-1 TRBD1
TGTGCCAGCAGCAAAGACTTAGCGGGAGCCTCTTACAAAGCGGGGGATGAGCAGTTCTTC CASSKDLAGASYKAGDEQFF . TRBJ2-1 TRBV21-1 .
TGTGCCAGCAGGACTAGAGTGGCGGAGAGCTCCTATAATTCACCCCTCCACTTT CASRTRVAESSYNSPLHF few TRBJ1-6 TRBV6-4 .
TGCGCCAGCACCCGACAGCCAGCCACTGAAGCTTTCTTT CASTRQPATEAFF . TRBJ1-1 TRBV5-1 .
TGCGCCAGCAGCCAAGACTCCGTCCTCCAAAACATTCAGTACTTC CASSQDSVLQNIQYF few TRBJ2-4 TRBV4-1 .
TGCAGTGCTAAAAGACAGGACCAGCCCCAGCATTTT CSAKRQDQPQHF . TRBJ1-5 TRBV20-1 .
TGTGCCAGCAGTAGTGAAGGGGCCGATGAAAAACTGTTTTTT CASSSEGADEKLFF few TRBJ1-4 TRBV27 .
TGTGCCACCAGTGACGCTGCGGCTAGCGGGAGGGTTGATGAGCAGTTCTTC CATSDAAASGRVDEQFF few TRBJ2-1 TRBV24-1 TRBD2
TGCAGTGCTAGAGATTCACTAGCGGGATTAGATACGCAGTATTTT CSARDSLAGLDTQYF few TRBJ2-3 TRBV20-1 TRBD2
TGTGCCAGCAGCTTTGGGCCTCCGGGAGATGAGCAGTTCTTC CASSFGPPGDEQFF once TRBJ2-1 TRBV7-6 .